This T cell receptor beta chain was profiled in a study of T cell responses to AZD1222 COVID-19 vaccine. Data came from immunoSEQ multiplex PCR; TCRdb stores just in-frame clones and leaves some out. The data hold around 160,000 clones, with around 90% observed a single time. CDR3 length: 15 amino acids. Germline values: CDR1 SGHRS, CDR2 YFSETQ. With 0 bases removed from V and 0 bases from J, the gap between germline ends came to 7 bases. This specimen consisted of peripheral blood, obtained 28 days after the second AZD1222 dose. The chain carries TRBV5-1 and TRBJ1-3; possible D gene TRBD1, 5 bases. This TCR was sampled from an adult who received the AZD1222 COVID-19 vaccine. CDR3 in amino acids: CASSLGGFSGNTIYF. For the CDR3, the DNA is TGCGCCAGCAGCTTGGGGGGCTTCTCTGGAAACACCATATATTTT.